The 24 T cell receptor beta chains below come from one sample, sequenced in a study of identifying expanded T cells in peripheral blood (dated by TCRdb to between 2018 and 2020). Libraries were made using the immunoSEQ multiplex PCR assay. The source is immuneACCESS, and TCRdb retained only in-frame sequences with V and J called. Part of the clones is not carried over; for the studies checked, unresolved V genes explain less than half of this, and the remainder is unexplained. For this sample there are 100,000 or so clones; around 88% appear just once. In total, the top ten clones hold around 14% of the sample. Sample: blood. The receptors shown here come from a person aged 18 to 75 in good health.

V and J are TRBV5-1 and TRBJ2-3; the D gene is possibly TRBD1 (6 bases). The CDR3 contains 13 residues. V shed 9 bases and J shed 2 bases, with 13 bases lying between them. Germline V gene data show CDR1 as SGHRS and CDR2 as YFSETQ. CDR3 nucleotides: TGCGCCACCAGGGACAAGCCCACAGATACGCAGTATTTT. It translates to CATRDKPTDTQYF.

The chain combines TRBV7-3 with TRBJ2-1, with D uncertain. V was shortened by 2 bases and J by 6 bases, with 8 bases between the two germline ends. From germline, CDR1 is SGHTA and CDR2 FQGTGA. The CDR3 contains 13 residues. Written as DNA, the CDR3 is TGTGCCAGCAGCTTACATTGGGGCAATGAGCAGTTCTTC. Protein: CASSLHWGNEQFF.

This chain uses TRBV25-1 with TRBJ2-7; no reliable D call. The germline gives CDR1 MGHDK, CDR2 SYGVNS. Trimming pared 6 bases from V and 3 bases from J, leaving 9 bases between. CDR3 size: 12 residues. CDR3 region: CASRGSNYEQYF. As DNA, the CDR3 is TGTGCCAGCAGGGGCAGTAACTACGAGCAGTACTTC.

This clone was seen a single time. V is TRBV28 and J is TRBJ2-3, with D hard to call. Trimming shortened V by 6 bases and J by 3 bases, and 13 bases separated the two germline ends. The CDR3 has 14 amino acids. The germline V gene encodes CDR1 MDHEN and CDR2 SYDVKM. The CDR3 loop is CASRGPGLTDTQYF. The DNA of the CDR3 is TGTGCCAGCAGAGGCCCGGGCTTGACAGATACGCAGTATTTT.

The chain employs TRBV7-3 and TRBJ1-2; D gene unclear. The CDR3 loop spans 15 amino acids. The germline V and J ends were trimmed by 4 bases and 8 bases, with 20 bases remaining between them. Germline V gives CDR1 SGHTA, CDR2 FQGTGA. This CDR3 is CASSSLKGLPKGYTF. The CDR3 DNA is TGTGCCAGCAGCTCACTTAAGGGCCTGCCTAAAGGCTACACCTTC.

A note on this clone: The identical CDR3 is also encoded by other nucleotide sequences in the sample. The rearrangement joins TRBV5-1 to TRBJ2-5; D is unresolved. There are 12 residues in the CDR3. Germline V lookup: CDR1 SGHRS, CDR2 YFSETQ. The V gene lost 1 base and the J gene lost 2 bases, with 3 bases spanning the gap. CDR3 loop: CASSLSQETQYF. CDR3 DNA: TGCGCCAGCAGCTTGTCACAAGAGACCCAGTACTTC.

V and J are TRBV25-1 and TRBJ2-7; the D gene is possibly TRBD1 (6 bases). CDR1 and CDR2 (germline): MGHDK, SYGVNS. The CDR3 runs to 15 residues. The germline V and J ends were trimmed by 1 base and 2 bases, with 12 bases remaining between them. The CDR3 nucleotides read TGTGCCAGCAGTGAATCGGGCGGACAGACCTACGAGCAGTACTTC. Its translation is CASSESGGQTYEQYF.

The chain combines TRBV6-9 with TRBJ1-5; a possible D gene is TRBD1 (6 bases). CDR1 is MNHGY, CDR2 SVAAGI, per germline. This CDR3 is 15 amino acids long. V was shortened by 2 bases and J by 6 bases, with 14 bases between the two germline ends. CDR3 sequence (DNA): TGTGCCAGCAGTTATACCCACAGGGTTGGTCAGCCCCAGCATTTT. It yields the protein CASSYTHRVGQPQHF.

CDR3 in DNA: TGCGCCAGCAGCCACCACGGGGAGCTGTTTTTT. This translates into CASSHHGELFF. The rearrangement joins TRBV4-1 to TRBJ2-2; D gene ambiguous. This CDR3 has 11 residues. In germline, CDR1 is MGHRA, CDR2 YSYEKL. Trimming removed 3 bases from V and 7 bases from J, with 3 bases in between.

This chain links TRBV11-1 with TRBJ2-7; D is uncertain. Per the germline V gene, CDR1 is SGHAT and CDR2 is FQDESV (reference sequence). Trimming left V 0 bases short and J 3 bases short, with 6 bases between. This CDR3 region has 13 residues. The CDR3 bases are TGTGCCAGCAGCTTAGCTGGGATCTACGAGCAGTACTTC. Protein sequence: CASSLAGIYEQYF.

The J gene is TRBJ2-1, the V gene TRBV13; 12 bases match TRBD2. CDR3 length equals 15 residues. The V gene end was trimmed by 0 bases and the J gene end by 7 bases; junction bases not matched to a gene: 1. The germline CDR1 and CDR2 sequences are PRHDT and FYEKMQ (reference sequence). CDR3 sequence: CASSLGTSGRNEQFF. CDR3 DNA sequence: TGTGCCAGCAGCTTAGGGACTAGCGGGAGAAATGAGCAGTTCTTC. The variable domain in full, completed from reference TRBV13 and TRBJ2-1, reads AAGVIQSPRHLIKEKRETATLKCYPIPRHDTVYWYQQGPGQDPQFLISFYEKMQSDKGSIPDRFSAQQFSDYHSELNMSSLELGDSALYFCASSLGTSGRNEQFFGPGTRLTVL.

The chain combines TRBV7-9 with TRBJ1-4, with D hard to call. CDR1 and CDR2 from the germline V gene are SEHNR and FQNEAQ (reference sequence). V lost 3 bases and J 5 bases, leaving 10 bases between the germline ends. This CDR3 has 14 residues. The CDR3 DNA follows: TGTGCCAGCAGCTTCATAGGCCGAAATGAAAAACTGTTTTTT. As protein: CASSFIGRNEKLFF.

A single count supports this clone. This chain joins TRBV5-1 and TRBJ1-2, with unresolved D. Trimming took off 0 bases at V and 4 bases at J, with 7 bases between the two ends. Germline V lookup: CDR1 SGHRS, CDR2 YFSETQ. The CDR3 has 13 amino acids. The CDR3 bases are TGCGCCAGCAGCTTGGAGCGGGGCTATGGCTACACCTTC. Protein sequence: CASSLERGYGYTF.

Only one count was recorded for this clone. The CDR3 DNA is TGTGCCAGTAGTTTCAATGCGAACACTGAAGCTTTCTTT. Its translation is CASSFNANTEAFF. The chain couples TRBV19 to TRBJ1-1; D not resolved. Germline CDR1 reads LNHDA; CDR2 reads SQIVND (reference sequence). The CDR3 totals 13 residues. Trimming removed 5 bases at V and 1 base at J, with 8 bases between.

This clone showed up just a few times. The V call is TRBV9, the J call TRBJ2-1; possible D gene TRBD1, 6 bases. V was clipped by 4 bases and J by 8 bases, with 10 bases between them. The CDR3 runs to 12 residues. CDR1 and CDR2 (germline): SGDLS, YYNGEE. In DNA, the CDR3 is TGTGCCAGCAGCCAACAGGGCCATGAGCAGTTCTTC. Translation gives CASSQQGHEQFF.

The chain recombines TRBV5-6 with TRBJ1-6; weak D call: TRBD1 (6 bases). CDR1 and CDR2 (germline): SGHDT, YYEEEE. CDR3 length: 13 amino acids. Trimming removed 0 bases at V and 10 bases at J, with 8 bases between. The CDR3: CASSLGRGSPLHF. In nucleotides, the CDR3 is TGTGCCAGCAGCTTGGGCAGGGGATCACCCCTCCACTTT.

The V call is TRBV10-1, the J call TRBJ1-1; D is possibly TRBD1 (5 bases). The V gene's germline CDR1 is WNHNN and CDR2 SYGVQD (reference sequence). The CDR3 runs 15 residues. Trimming cost V 3 bases and J 6 bases, with 17 bases left between them. The CDR3 protein is CASSEFGRRGAEAFF. As DNA, the CDR3 is TGCGCCAGCAGTGAATTTGGGCGGCGGGGCGCTGAAGCTTTCTTT.

This sequence joins TRBV2 and TRBJ1-4; tentatively, D is TRBD1 (5 bases). V lost 10 bases to trimming and J lost 11 bases, with 17 bases between them. The CDR3 runs to 12 residues. The germline V gene encodes CDR1 SNHLY and CDR2 FYNNEI. The CDR3 is CATQATGGKLFF. The CDR3 DNA sequence: TGTGCCACTCAAGCAACGGGGGGTAAACTGTTTTTT.

The genes are TRBV19 and TRBJ2-5; tentatively, D is TRBD1 or TRBD2 (6 bases each). CDR1 and CDR2 (germline): LNHDA, SQIVND (reference sequence). The V end lost 10 bases, the J end lost 4 bases, and 16 bases lay between the germline ends. The CDR3 consists of 13 residues. The CDR3 DNA sequence: TGTGCCACCGGAGGGGGGTTGGGAGAGACCCAGTACTTC. It specifies CATGGGLGETQYF.

The chain combines TRBV7-9 with TRBJ2-5; D remains ambiguous. The germline V gene has CDR1 SEHNR and CDR2 FQNEAQ (reference sequence). The CDR3 loop spans 14 amino acids. V lost 0 bases and J lost 2, with 7 bases in between. The CDR3 region is CASSLAHGQETQYF. CDR3 DNA: TGTGCCAGCAGCTTAGCGCACGGACAAGAGACCCAGTACTTC. Filled out from reference TRBV7-9 and TRBJ2-5, the complete variable domain reads DTGVSQNPRHKITKRGQNVTFRCDPISEHNRLYWYRQTLGQGPEFLTYFQNEAQLEKSRLLSDRFSAERPKGSFSTLEIQRTEQGDSAMYLCASSLAHGQETQYFGPGTRLLVL.

The genes are TRBV6-5 and TRBJ1-5; D is unresolved. Germline assignment: CDR1 MNHEY and CDR2 SVGAGI. Trimming left V 5 bases short and J 6 bases short, with 17 bases between. CDR3 size: 15 residues. The CDR3 bases are TGTGCCAGCAGTCCCGAACCCAGACCTAGTCAGCCCCAGCATTTT. Translated, it gives CASSPEPRPSQPQHF.

CDR3 DNA: TGCAGCATGGGACAGGGTGAAGAGACCCAGTACTTC. This gives the protein CSMGQGEETQYF. This chain joins TRBV29-1 and TRBJ2-5; 9 bases match TRBD1. The CDR3 is 12 amino acids. From germline, CDR1 is SQVTM and CDR2 ANQGSEA. Trimming at V came to 8 bases and at J to 3 bases, leaving 4 bases not matched to a gene.

V and J are TRBV7-9 and TRBJ2-1; 8 nucleotides align to TRBD2. Trimming at V came to 0 bases and at J to 8 bases, leaving 0 bases not matched to a gene. The CDR3 spans 13 residues. Germline V gene data show CDR1 as SEHNR and CDR2 as FQNEAQ (reference sequence). CDR3 sequence reads: CASSLAGRDEQFF. The CDR3 DNA reads TGTGCCAGCAGCTTAGCCGGGAGGGATGAGCAGTTCTTC. Supplemented by reference TRBV7-9 and TRBJ2-1, the full variable domain reads DTGVSQNPRHKITKRGQNVTFRCDPISEHNRLYWYRQTLGQGPEFLTYFQNEAQLEKSRLLSDRFSAERPKGSFSTLEIQRTEQGDSAMYLCASSLAGRDEQFFGPGTRLTVL.

V gene TRBV28 combines with J gene TRBJ1-5; D not resolved. This CDR3 has 14 residues. In germline, CDR1 is MDHEN, CDR2 SYDVKM. V gave up 8 bases and J gave up 3 bases, with 14 bases separating them. CDR3 in amino acids: CASQRAAANQPQHF. In nucleotides, the CDR3 is TGTGCCAGCCAAAGGGCGGCAGCCAATCAGCCCCAGCATTTT.